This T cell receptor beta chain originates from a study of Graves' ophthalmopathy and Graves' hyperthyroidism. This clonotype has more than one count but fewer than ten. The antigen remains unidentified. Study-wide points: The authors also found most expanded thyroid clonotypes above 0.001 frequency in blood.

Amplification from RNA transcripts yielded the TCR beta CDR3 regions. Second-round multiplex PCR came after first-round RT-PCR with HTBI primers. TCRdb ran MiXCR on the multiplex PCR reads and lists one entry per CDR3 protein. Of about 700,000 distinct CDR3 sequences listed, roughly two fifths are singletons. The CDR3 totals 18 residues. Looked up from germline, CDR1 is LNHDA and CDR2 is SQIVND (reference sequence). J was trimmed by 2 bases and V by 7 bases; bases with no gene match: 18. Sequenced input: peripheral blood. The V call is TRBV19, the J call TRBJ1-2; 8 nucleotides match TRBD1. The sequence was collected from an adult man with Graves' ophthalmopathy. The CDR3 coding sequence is TGTGCCAGTATGAAAGTCCGCCTCGGGACAGGCGAAAACTATGGCTACACCTTC. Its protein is CASMKVRLGTGENYGYTF.